This T cell receptor (beta chain) derives from a study of post-analysis software for immune sequencing data. Study at large: Courses of disease covered relapsing-remitting, secondary progressive and progressive-relapsing multiple sclerosis.

Study outcomes and limitations: Strong co-clustering by F measure was evident for samples that had been prepared in the same batch. TRBV segments more frequent in patients than in controls numbered roughly five and included TRBV5-6, TRBV5-1 and TRBV20-1. Controls' normalized Chao1 diversity significantly exceeded that of multiple sclerosis patients.

Incorporated into the TCR beta cDNA libraries were unique molecular identifiers, which served to reduce PCR and sequencing biases. With about 0.9 to 11 million T cells as the source, 540,000 or so cDNA molecules resulted. TCRdb processed the PCR reads anew with MiXCR; each CDR3 protein has one entry. The sample lists about 810,000 distinct CDR3 sequences, roughly 50% seen once, with roughly 4.4% in the top ten. CDR3 size: 15 residues. Germline CDR1 and CDR2: ENHRY and SYGVKD. This clonotype was found once. Its specificity is not known. V usage is TRBV10-3 and J usage is TRBJ2-4; D is possibly TRBD2 (7 bases). The end of the DNA is better explained by TRBJ2-7, so the J call may be wrong. The sequenced sample was blood. The TCR originated in a girl aged 10 to 17 with multiple sclerosis. CDR3 bases: TGTGCCATCAGTGAGGAGGGGGGGGTCACCTACGAGCAGTACTTC. It is translated as CAISEEGGVTYEQYF.